Listed here are 5 T cell receptor beta chains from one sample, sequenced in a study of radiotherapy plus CTLA-4 blockade in lung cancer. Assay used: immunoSEQ multiplex PCR; TCRdb lists only in-frame clones, some missing. This sample has roughly 59,000 clones, with 72% found just once. Sequencing used peripheral blood, obtained from a patient treated with radiotherapy plus ipilimumab. Receptors were obtained from a human donor with non-small cell lung cancer whose response to radiotherapy plus ipilimumab could not be evaluated.

This sequence joins TRBV18 and TRBJ2-7, with D unclear. This CDR3 contains 14 residues. V gave up 3 bases and J gave up 0 bases, with 9 bases separating them. The germline V gene encodes CDR1 KGHSH and CDR2 LQKENI. The CDR3 DNA follows: TGTGCCAGCTCACCTCTGGAGCGCTCCTACGAGCAGTACTTC. It is translated as CASSPLERSYEQYF.

The chain is built from TRBV27 and TRBJ1-2; TRBD1 aligns across 9 bases. From germline, CDR1 is MNHEY and CDR2 SMNVEV (reference sequence). The J segment lost 4 bases and the V segment lost 3 bases, leaving 9 bases of the junction unmatched. The length of the CDR3 is 16 residues. The CDR3 nucleotides are TGTGCCAGCAGTTTGTCCCGGACAGGGGTTTCCTATGGCTACACCTTC. It yields the protein CASSLSRTGVSYGYTF.

The genes are TRBV7-9 and TRBJ2-1, with 8 nucleotides matching TRBD1. This CDR3 has 14 residues. Looked up from germline, CDR1 is SEHNR and CDR2 is FQNEAQ (reference sequence). Trimming cost V 3 bases and J 9 bases; bases outside gene matches: 7. CDR3 region: CASSLGTGSGEQFF. CDR3 DNA: TGTGCCAGCAGCTTGGGGACAGGCTCGGGTGAGCAGTTCTTC.

This clone was observed a few times. The chain joins TRBV18 to TRBJ2-7, with 9 bases matching TRBD1. The CDR3 spans 15 residues. Trimming cost V 6 bases and J 0 bases; bases outside gene matches: 6. Germline V gene lookup returns CDR1 KGHSH and CDR2 LQKENI. CDR3 nucleotide sequence: TGTGCCAGCTCGGACAGGGGCCTGAGCTCCTACGAGCAGTACTTC. As protein: CASSDRGLSSYEQYF.

This clone was detected once. The rearrangement uses TRBV7-2 and TRBJ2-4, with D hard to call. This CDR3 has 11 amino acids. The germline gives CDR1 SGHTA, CDR2 FQGNSA. V was trimmed by 5 bases and J by 8 bases, leaving 7 bases between them. The CDR3 is CASSDLYIQYF. The CDR3, as DNA: TGTGCCAGCAGCGACTTATACATTCAGTACTTC.